Below are 10 T cell receptor beta chains sequenced from a single sample in a study of T cells in localized non-small cell lung cancer (dated by TCRdb to about 2020). The library was generated by the immunoSEQ multiplex PCR assay. The table comes from immuneACCESS by way of TCRdb, which keeps in-frame sequences with V and J called. Part of the clones is missing from these tables; in studies checked, under half for an unresolved V gene and the rest for unknown reasons. This sample gives 28,000 or so clones in total; 91% of them show up just once. In total, the top ten clones hold approximately 3.9% of the sample. The specimen comprised peripheral blood, sampled before any cancer treatment. These TCRs come from a female donor at least 60 years old with stage II squamous cell lung carcinoma.

The V and J genes are TRBV28 and TRBJ2-1; 7 nucleotides line up with TRBD1. Germline CDR1 reads MDHEN; CDR2 reads SYDVKM. The V gene end was trimmed by 2 bases and the J gene end by 11 bases; junction bases not matched to a gene: 6. This CDR3 has 13 amino acids. CDR3 bases: TGTGCCAGCAGTTTAGGGGGACAGTATCAGCAGTTCTTC. Protein sequence: CASSLGGQYQQFF.

This sequence joins TRBV6-8 and TRBJ2-7; TRBD2 matches 8 bases. The CDR3 totals 15 residues. The J segment lost 4 bases and the V segment lost 5 bases, leaving 10 bases of the junction unmatched. Germline CDR1 and CDR2: MNHGY and SAAAGT. In DNA, the CDR3 is TGTGCCAGCAGTCCAGCCGGGACTAGATGGTACGAGCAGTACTTC. Amino acids: CASSPAGTRWYEQYF.

This rearrangement joins TRBV7-8 to TRBJ2-3, with D possibly being TRBD1 (5 bases). Germline CDR1 and CDR2: SGHVS and FQNEAQ. This CDR3 is built from 15 residues. The V and J ends lost 1 base and 0 bases respectively, with 8 bases between them. The CDR3: CASSLEGPSTDTQYF. CDR3 sequence (DNA): TGTGCCAGCAGCTTAGAGGGGCCTAGCACAGATACGCAGTATTTT. Drawing the rest from reference TRBV7-8 and TRBJ2-3, the complete variable domain is GAGVSQSPRYKVAKRGQDVALRCDPISGHVSLFWYQQALGQGPEFLTYFQNEAQLDKSGLPSDRFFAERPEGSVSTLKIQRTQQEDSAVYLCASSLEGPSTDTQYFGPGTRLTVL.

V usage is TRBV2 and J usage is TRBJ1-1; no clear D. The CDR3 covers 12 residues. The germline V gene has CDR1 SNHLY and CDR2 FYNNEI. Between the trimmed V and J ends, which lost 6 bases and 5 bases, there was a span of 10 bases. CDR3 residues: CASSLERTEAFF. CDR3 bases: TGTGCCAGCAGCCTAGAGCGAACTGAAGCTTTCTTT.

Of note for this clone: The germline gene is not matched at one end of the junction; a read error may be the cause. This rearrangement joins TRBV7-9 to TRBJ2-7; TRBD2 might be the D (5 bases). CDR1 and CDR2 (germline): SEHNR, FQNEAQ (reference sequence). The CDR3 is 14 residues long. The CDR3 DNA reads TGTGCCAGCAGTTTAGGACTCAGCCCCTACGAGCAGTACTTC. Its translation is CASSLGLSPYEQYF.

The chain couples TRBV2 to TRBJ2-5, with a possible D match to TRBD2 (5 bases). Trimming took 3 bases from V and 2 from J, leaving 10 bases between them. CDR1 and CDR2 from the germline V gene are SNHLY and FYNNEI. The CDR3 totals 14 residues. Written as DNA, the CDR3 is TGTGCCAGCAGTGACAGCGGCCGACAAGAGACCCAGTACTTC. Protein: CASSDSGRQETQYF.

The chain combines TRBV11-3 with TRBJ2-1, with 10 nucleotides matching TRBD1. Germline V gene lookup returns CDR1 SGHNT and CDR2 YENEEA. V lost 3 bases, J lost 6 bases, and 11 bases stayed unmatched. CDR3 length equals 17 residues. As DNA, the CDR3 is TGTGCCAGCAGCTTGGGACAGGGGTTCCCTCTTCTCAATGAGCAGTTCTTC. Its protein is CASSLGQGFPLLNEQFF.

Notes on this clone: One end of the junction fails to match germline, which may point to a read error. This chain joins TRBV12-5 and TRBJ2-7; 8 positions match TRBD1. The CDR3 has 13 residues. Germline CDR1 is LGHNT and CDR2 is FRNRAP. Here the CDR3 DNA reads TGTGCTACTGGTGGGACAGGTGACTACGAGCAGTACTTC. Its translation is CATGGTGDYEQYF.

This chain uses TRBV30 with TRBJ2-3; 12 bases match TRBD2. V shed 8 bases, J shed 4 bases, and the junction held 10 bases outside the gene matches. The CDR3 is 15 amino acids. Germline CDR1 reads GTSNPN; CDR2 reads SVGIG (reference sequence). CDR3 amino acids: CARELAGGGADTQYF. Written as DNA, the CDR3 is TGTGCCAGGGAGCTAGCGGGAGGGGGGGCAGATACGCAGTATTTT.

The chain couples TRBV7-2 to TRBJ2-3; unclear D gene. The germline V and J ends were trimmed by 4 bases and 2 bases, with 10 bases remaining between them. The CDR3 has 14 amino acids. From germline, CDR1 is SGHTA and CDR2 FQGNSA. Written as DNA, the CDR3 is TGTGCCAGCAGCTCTTTCTCGACCACAGATACGCAGTATTTT. It specifies CASSSFSTTDTQYF.